This section outlines one TCR beta chain sequence together with its context. TCRdb fed the RT-PCR reads into MiXCR, producing one record per CDR3 protein. The sample lists about 24,000 distinct CDR3 sequences; approximately 43% were seen once. Germline trimming cut 3 bases from V and 8 bases from J; bases unmatched to any gene: 7. Germline-derived CDR1 and CDR2 are DFQATT and SNEGSKA (reference sequence). The CDR3 has 14 amino acids. This record belongs to a study of patients and donors after allogeneic stem cell transplantation. The rearrangement joins TRBV20-1 to TRBJ2-1; 10 nucleotides align to TRBD2. Sequences were obtained from blood, either unsorted or a sorted T cell fraction (not recorded which). This sequence was found in a human donor who was either an allogeneic HSCT recipient or a stem cell or donor lymphocyte infusion donor (not recorded which). It is not recorded whose cells these are; they may come from a transplant donor. The CDR3 loop reads CSASKGLASHEQFF. The CDR3 DNA reads as TGCAGTGCTAGCAAGGGACTAGCGTCGCATGAGCAGTTCTTC.